Following are 20 T cell receptor beta chains from one sample sequenced in a study of the immune and genomic landscape of osteosarcoma. The repertoire was sequenced with immunoSEQ multiplex PCR; TCRdb's copy has only in-frame clones and lacks some. Among fewer than 6,500 clones, 65% to 80% were seen once, and the ten largest hold about 15%. Primary, local recurrence and metastasis osteosarcoma tumors were taken after treatment from poor-prognosis patients. The material sequenced was osteosarcoma tumor tissue from the lung. These receptors came from a human donor with osteosarcoma.

The chain has TRBV9 and TRBJ2-7; D uncertain. The V end was cut by 7 bases, the J end by 2 bases, with 16 bases between. The CDR3 length is 14 residues. The germline V gene encodes CDR1 SGDLS and CDR2 YYNGEE. The CDR3 DNA is TGTGCCAGCTCACCAACCCCTACAGCCTACGAGCAGTACTTC. This codes for CASSPTPTAYEQYF. Based on the CDR3 plus reference TRBV9 and TRBJ2-7, the full variable domain is DSGVTQTPKHLITATGQRVTLRCSPRSGDLSVYWYQQSLDQGLQFLIQYYNGEERAKGNILERFSAQQFPDLHSELNLSSLELGDSALYFCASSPTPTAYEQYFGPGTRLTVT.

The chain carries TRBV14 and TRBJ2-5; D remains unclear. The germline CDR1 and CDR2 sequences are SGHDN and FVKESK. V was trimmed by 5 bases and J by 1 base, leaving 11 bases between them. CDR3 size: 14 residues. CDR3 DNA: TGTGCCAGCAGCATCCTTCCGGTCCAAGAGACCCAGTACTTC. Its translation: CASSILPVQETQYF.

V gene TRBV14 combines with J gene TRBJ2-1, with 10 bases aligning to TRBD2. The V gene end was trimmed by 0 bases and the J gene end by 7 bases; junction bases not matched to a gene: 9. The CDR3 is made up of 17 amino acids. Germline V gene lookup returns CDR1 SGHDN and CDR2 FVKESK. Here the CDR3 reads CASSQEGGLAGVNEQFF. CDR3 DNA: TGTGCCAGCAGCCAAGAAGGGGGGCTAGCGGGAGTTAATGAGCAGTTCTTC. Looking up the rest from reference TRBV14 and TRBJ2-1 gives the full variable domain: EAGVTQFPSHSVIEKGQTVTLRCDPISGHDNLYWYRRVMGKEIKFLLHFVKESKQDESGMPNNRFLAERTGGTYSTLKVQPAELEDSGVYFCASSQEGGLAGVNEQFFGPGTRLTVL.

This clone has just a few counts. The chain links TRBV7-9 to TRBJ1-1; D gene uncertain. The CDR3 spans 14 residues. Trimming took 5 bases from V and 4 from J, leaving 14 bases between them. Germline V lookup: CDR1 SEHNR, CDR2 FQNEAQ (reference sequence). CDR3 nucleotides: TGTGCCAGCAGCCCAGATAAGGCTTCCACTGAAGCTTTCTTT. This sequence encodes CASSPDKASTEAFF.

The sample holds one count of this clone. V usage is TRBV29-1 and J usage is TRBJ1-1; weak D call: TRBD1 (5 bases). The CDR3 is made up of 12 amino acids. V was cut by 7 bases and J by 2 bases, with 11 bases left in between. Germline V lookup: CDR1 SQVTM, CDR2 ANQGSEA. The CDR3 is CSGGDYNTEAFF. The CDR3 bases are TGCAGCGGAGGGGATTATAACACTGAAGCTTTCTTT. The full variable domain, completed using reference TRBV29-1 and TRBJ1-1, is SAVISQKPSRDICQRGTSLTIQCQVDSQVTMMFWYRQQPGQSLTLIATANQGSEATYESGFVIDKFPISRPNLTFSTLTVSNMSPEDSSIYLCSGGDYNTEAFFGQGTRLTVV.

This clone was detected a few times. The rearrangement links TRBV7-9 to TRBJ2-1; TRBD1 matches at 7 bases. The CDR3 extends over 14 amino acids. The V segment lost 4 bases and the J segment 7 bases; nucleotides outside the gene matches: 7. Germline values: CDR1 SEHNR, CDR2 FQNEAQ (reference sequence). The CDR3 spells CASSSGQVGNEQFF. CDR3 DNA: TGTGCCAGCAGCTCAGGACAGGTAGGGAATGAGCAGTTCTTC.

V is TRBV11-3 and J is TRBJ1-1, with D unclear. This CDR3 has 14 residues. V lost 5 bases, J lost 2 bases, and 12 bases lay in between. Germline lookup yields CDR1 SGHNT and CDR2 YENEEA. The CDR3 loop reads CASSGFVSNTEAFF. The CDR3 DNA reads TGTGCCAGCAGCGGGTTTGTGTCTAACACTGAAGCTTTCTTT.

This sequence joins TRBV7-9 and TRBJ2-6, with 12 bases lining up with TRBD1. Per germline, CDR1 SEHNR and CDR2 FQNEAQ (reference sequence). The CDR3 covers 17 residues. V lost 4 bases to trimming and J lost 4 bases; unmatched junction nucleotides: 5. The CDR3 here is CASSSPGQGAGANVLTF. The CDR3, as DNA: TGTGCCAGCAGCTCCCCGGGACAGGGGGCCGGGGCCAACGTCCTGACTTTC.

For the CDR3, the DNA is TGTGCCAGCAGCGTAGCTTGGAGAGTCAATGAGCAGTTCTTC. Its translation: CASSVAWRVNEQFF. The chain uses TRBV9 and TRBJ2-1, with D unresolved. V gave up 0 bases and J gave up 6 bases, with 10 bases separating them. Germline values: CDR1 SGDLS, CDR2 YYNGEE. CDR3 length equals 14 residues.

This rearrangement joins TRBV5-6 to TRBJ2-2; D is possibly TRBD2 (6 bases). The CDR3 is 15 amino acids. The germline V gene has CDR1 SGHDT and CDR2 YYEEEE. V was cut by 5 bases and J by 2 bases, with 13 bases left in between. CDR3 coding DNA: TGTGCCAGCAGAGAGAGCGGGTTCAACACCGGGGAGCTGTTTTTT. Translating it yields CASRESGFNTGELFF.

CDR3 in amino acids: CASGGVAGKGETQYF. In nucleotides, the CDR3 is TGTGCCAGCGGTGGGGTGGCAGGTAAAGGAGAGACCCAGTACTTC. This rearrangement joins TRBV6-6 to TRBJ2-5; the D is unclear. Trimming took 8 bases from V and 4 from J, leaving 20 bases between them. Germline CDR1 reads MNHNY; CDR2 reads SVGAGI (reference sequence). This CDR3 has 15 amino acids.

The gene calls are TRBV11-2 and TRBJ2-2; D might be TRBD1 (5 bases). Germline CDR1 is SGHAT and CDR2 is FQNNGV. CDR3 length: 16 amino acids. Between the trimmed V and J ends, which lost 1 base and 5 bases, there was a span of 14 bases. The CDR3 here is CASSLGRQGRTGELFF. CDR3 DNA sequence: TGTGCCAGCAGCTTAGGTCGGCAGGGCCGGACCGGGGAGCTGTTTTTT.

This clone has only a few counts. CDR3 region: CASSQEEGASTGNTIYF. CDR3 DNA sequence: TGTGCCAGCAGCCAAGAGGAAGGGGCGAGCACTGGAAACACCATATATTTT. This chain uses TRBV4-2 with TRBJ1-3; D is perhaps TRBD1 (5 bases). This CDR3 spans 17 amino acids. Germline values: CDR1 LGHNA, CDR2 YNFKEQ. V was clipped by 0 bases and J by 2 bases, with 14 bases between them.

By sample share, this clone is large. The chain employs TRBV7-8 and TRBJ1-1, with D maybe TRBD1 (6 bases). Germline CDR1 reads SGHVS; CDR2 reads FQNEAQ. This CDR3 is 14 amino acids long. V shed 5 bases and J shed 6 bases, with 16 bases lying between them. Written as DNA, the CDR3 is TGTGCCAGCAGCCCGGATTACAGGGAGGCTGAAGCTTTCTTT. The encoded protein is CASSPDYREAEAFF. The whole variable domain, remainder taken from reference TRBV7-8 and TRBJ1-1, is GAGVSQSPRYKVAKRGQDVALRCDPISGHVSLFWYQQALGQGPEFLTYFQNEAQLDKSGLPSDRFFAERPEGSVSTLKIQRTQQEDSAVYLCASSPDYREAEAFFGQGTRLTVV.

This rearrangement joins TRBV7-6 to TRBJ1-1; TRBD1 matches at 9 bases. With V trimmed by 5 bases and J by 5 bases, 9 bases remained unmatched. Per germline, CDR1 SGHVS and CDR2 FNYEAQ. The CDR3 consists of 15 residues. The CDR3 coding sequence is TGTGCCAGCAGCCCTTCCACAGGGGGCAGGACTGAAGCTTTCTTT. Its protein product is CASSPSTGGRTEAFF.

This clone appeared a few times. The chain's CDR3 is CASSYDKSGTEAFF. In DNA, the CDR3 is TGTGCCAGCAGCTATGATAAAAGTGGCACTGAAGCTTTCTTT. V and J are TRBV7-9 and TRBJ1-1; no clear D gene. The CDR3 consists of 14 residues. The germline V gene encodes CDR1 SEHNR and CDR2 FQNEAQ (reference sequence). Trimming took off 4 bases at V and 4 bases at J, with 13 bases between the two ends. Complete variable domain (other parts from reference TRBV7-9 and TRBJ1-1): DTGVSQNPRHKITKRGQNVTFRCDPISEHNRLYWYRQTLGQGPEFLTYFQNEAQLEKSRLLSDRFSAERPKGSFSTLEIQRTEQGDSAMYLCASSYDKSGTEAFFGQGTRLTVV.

The DNA of the CDR3 is TGTGCCAGCAGTCTCCCTAAGGGACAGGGGGCAAATGAGCAGTTCTTC. It codes for CASSLPKGQGANEQFF. The genes are TRBV6-6 and TRBJ2-1; TRBD1 matches 12 bases. Trimming cost V 5 bases and J 7 bases; bases outside gene matches: 9. Germline CDR1 is MNHNY and CDR2 is SVGAGI (reference sequence). The CDR3 sequence is 16 residues long.

The V call is TRBV6-5, the J call TRBJ1-5; 7 bases are a match to TRBD1. CDR1 MNHEY and CDR2 SVGAGI come from the germline V gene. Losses at the gene ends were 2 bases for V and 5 bases for J; bases not matched to a gene: 6. CDR3 size: 15 residues. In DNA, the CDR3 is TGTGCCAGCAGTTACACTACAGGGACAGATCAGCCCCAGCATTTT. It encodes CASSYTTGTDQPQHF.

A word on this clone: One end of the junction is discordant with germline, which a read error may explain. Distinct nucleotide sequences in the sample also encode this CDR3. This chain uses TRBV5-1 with TRBJ2-3; 16 bases fit TRBD2. The germline V gene encodes CDR1 SGHRS and CDR2 YFSETQ. This CDR3 spans 20 amino acids. The CDR3 DNA reads TGCGCCAGCAGCTGGAGCGCACCGGGACTAGCGGGAGGGCCGGCAGATACGCAATATTTT. It yields the protein CASSWSAPGLAGGPADTQYF.

This sequence joins TRBV2 and TRBJ2-2, with a possible D match to TRBD2 (6 bases). Germline CDR1 is SNHLY and CDR2 is FYNNEI. The CDR3 runs to 15 residues. V lost 6 bases to trimming and J lost 6 bases, with 17 bases between them. CDR3 in DNA: TGTGCCAGCAGGGAGACTAGGGTTGAGTCCGGGGAGCTGTTTTTT. Its translation: CASRETRVESGELFF.